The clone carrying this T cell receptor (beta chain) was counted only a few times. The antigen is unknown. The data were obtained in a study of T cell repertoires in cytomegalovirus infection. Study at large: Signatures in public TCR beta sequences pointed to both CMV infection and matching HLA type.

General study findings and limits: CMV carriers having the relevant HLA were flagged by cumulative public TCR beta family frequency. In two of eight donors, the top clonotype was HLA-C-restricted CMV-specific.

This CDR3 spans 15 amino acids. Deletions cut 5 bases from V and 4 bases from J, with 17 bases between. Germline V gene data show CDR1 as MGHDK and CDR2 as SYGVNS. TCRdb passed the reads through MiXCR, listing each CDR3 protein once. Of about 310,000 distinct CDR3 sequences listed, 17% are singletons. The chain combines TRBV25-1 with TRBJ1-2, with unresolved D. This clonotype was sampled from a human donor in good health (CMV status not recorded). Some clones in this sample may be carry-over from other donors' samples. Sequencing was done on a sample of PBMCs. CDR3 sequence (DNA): TGTGCCAGCAGTCCAGCAGGACGGACGCTCTATGGCTACACCTTC. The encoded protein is CASSPAGRTLYGYTF.